The 2 T cell receptor beta chains in this list originate from one sample, sequenced in a study of CD8 T cells in Susac syndrome. Random hexamers were used to reverse transcribe an amount of roughly 0.5 to 1 ug RNA. TCRdb processed the immunoSEQ multiplex PCR reads anew with MiXCR; each CDR3 protein has one entry. The sample records around 300,000 distinct CDR3 sequences, around 85% being singletons. What was sequenced was CD8+ T cells from PBMCs. The receptors originated from a human donor with multiple sclerosis.

The V call is TRBV7-6, the J call TRBJ2-3; D unresolved. CDR1 and CDR2 from the germline V gene are SGHVS and FNYEAQ. The CDR3 is 14 residues long. Trimming removed 0 bases at V and 6 bases at J, with 10 bases between. CDR3 nucleotide sequence: TGTGCCAGCAGCTTAGCGCCCCTAGGGGATACGCAGTATTTT. This translates into CASSLAPLGDTQYF.

This clonotype was observed a few times. The CDR3 DNA reads as TGTGCCAGCAGTTTTCAGGGCTCCTACGAGCAGTACTTC. This gives the protein CASSFQGSYEQYF. This sequence joins TRBV27 and TRBJ2-7; a weak D match, TRBD1 (5 bases). V lost 3 bases, J lost 0 bases, and 6 bases lay in between. This CDR3 has 13 amino acids. Germline values: CDR1 MNHEY, CDR2 SMNVEV (reference sequence).